Listed below are T cell receptor beta chains from one sample, sequenced in a study of T cell changes during pregnancy in multiple sclerosis. Method: immunoSEQ multiplex PCR; TCRdb's copy keeps in-frame clones and lacks some. The repertoire has 100,000 or so clones, around 92% of them found once; the top ten carry approximately 0.97%. The starting material was peripheral blood, obtained before pregnancy. The receptors come from a female donor with multiple sclerosis, enrolled in a pregnancy study. Both conserved end residues are part of each CDR3.

>TRBJ2-3|TRBV10-3
CAISATGGRAGDTQYF
>TRBJ1-2|TRBV18
CASSQPGGQGSGGYTF
>TRBJ1-1|TRBV18
CASSNRAYTEAFF
>TRBJ1-2|TRBV28
CASTTIRDRSNYGYTF
>TRBJ1-4|TRBV19
CASSTTSTNEKLFF
>TRBJ2-2|TRBV27
CASSLGGPPPFLNTGELFF
>TRBJ2-7|TRBV28
CASKETGGEQYF
>TRBJ2-7|TRBV7-2
CASTPDSKSSYEQYF
>TRBJ2-1|TRBV5-1
CASRTGTSGRAISYNEQFF
>TRBJ1-1|TRBV19
CASRTQAGAFF
>TRBJ1-5|TRBV6-5
CASSPTGTGRQPQHF
>TRBJ1-5|TRBV19
CASSIRQGNQPWAQHF
>TRBJ2-3|TRBV2
CASPGEGLKDTQYF
>TRBJ2-2|TRBV5-4
CASSSKIDSGTGELFF